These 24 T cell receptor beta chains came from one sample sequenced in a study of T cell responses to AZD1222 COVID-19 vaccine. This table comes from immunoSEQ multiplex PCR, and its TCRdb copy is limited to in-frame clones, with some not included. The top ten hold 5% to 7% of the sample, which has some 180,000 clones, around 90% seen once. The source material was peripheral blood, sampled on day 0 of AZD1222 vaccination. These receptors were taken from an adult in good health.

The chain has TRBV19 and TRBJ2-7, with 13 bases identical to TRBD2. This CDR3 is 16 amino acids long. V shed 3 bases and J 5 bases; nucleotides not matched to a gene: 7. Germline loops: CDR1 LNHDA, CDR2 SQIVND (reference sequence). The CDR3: CASSMTGTSGNDEQYF. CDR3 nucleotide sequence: TGTGCCAGTAGTATGACTGGGACTAGCGGGAATGACGAGCAGTACTTC.

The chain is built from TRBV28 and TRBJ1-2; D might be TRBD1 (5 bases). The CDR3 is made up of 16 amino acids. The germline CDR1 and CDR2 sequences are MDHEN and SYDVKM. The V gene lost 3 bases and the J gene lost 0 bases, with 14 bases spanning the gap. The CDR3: CASSFSSRQSNYGYTF. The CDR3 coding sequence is TGTGCCAGCAGTTTCTCCAGTAGACAGTCTAACTATGGCTACACCTTC.

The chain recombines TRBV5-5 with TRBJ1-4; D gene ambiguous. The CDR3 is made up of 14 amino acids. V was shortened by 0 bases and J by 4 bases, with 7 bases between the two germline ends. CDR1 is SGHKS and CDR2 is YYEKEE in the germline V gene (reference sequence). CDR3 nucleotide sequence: TGTGCCAGCAGCTTGGCGAGACTTAATGAAAAACTGTTTTTT. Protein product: CASSLARLNEKLFF. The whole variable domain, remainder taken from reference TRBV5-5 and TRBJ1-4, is DAGVTQSPTHLIKTRGQQVTLRCSPISGHKSVSWYQQVLGQGPQFIFQYYEKEERGRGNFPDRFSARQFPNYSSELNVNALLLGDSALYLCASSLARLNEKLFFGSGTQLSVL.

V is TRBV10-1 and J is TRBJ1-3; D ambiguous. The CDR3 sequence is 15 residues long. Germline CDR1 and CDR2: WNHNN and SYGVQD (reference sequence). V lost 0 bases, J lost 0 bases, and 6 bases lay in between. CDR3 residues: CASSESARSGNTIYF. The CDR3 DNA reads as TGCGCCAGCAGTGAGTCGGCCCGCTCTGGAAACACCATATATTTT.

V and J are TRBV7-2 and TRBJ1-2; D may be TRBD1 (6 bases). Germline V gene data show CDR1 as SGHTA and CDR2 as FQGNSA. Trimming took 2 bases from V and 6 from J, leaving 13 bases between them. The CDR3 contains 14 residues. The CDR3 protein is CASSLLGRGDGYTF. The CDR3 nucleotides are TGTGCCAGCAGCTTACTTGGCAGGGGAGATGGCTACACCTTC.

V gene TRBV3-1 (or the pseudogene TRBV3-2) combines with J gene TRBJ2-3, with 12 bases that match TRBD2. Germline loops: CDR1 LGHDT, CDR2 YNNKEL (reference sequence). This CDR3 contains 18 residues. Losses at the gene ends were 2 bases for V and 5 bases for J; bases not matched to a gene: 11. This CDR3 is CASSQTSGGPGLRDTQYF. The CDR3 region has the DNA TGTGCCAGCAGCCAAACTAGCGGGGGGCCGGGTTTAAGAGATACGCAGTATTTT.

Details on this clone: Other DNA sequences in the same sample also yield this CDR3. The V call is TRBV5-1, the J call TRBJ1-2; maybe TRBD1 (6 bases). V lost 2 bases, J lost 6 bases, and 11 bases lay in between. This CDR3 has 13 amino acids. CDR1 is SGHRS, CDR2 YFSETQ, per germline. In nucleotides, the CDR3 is TGCGCCAGCAGCTTTACAGGGACGGATGGCTACACCTTC. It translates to CASSFTGTDGYTF.

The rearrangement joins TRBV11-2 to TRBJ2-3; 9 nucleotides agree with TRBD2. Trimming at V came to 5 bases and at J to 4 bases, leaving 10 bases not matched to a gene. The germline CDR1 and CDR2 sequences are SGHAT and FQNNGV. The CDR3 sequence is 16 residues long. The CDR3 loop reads CASSPGGGGAADTQYF. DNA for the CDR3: TGTGCCAGCAGCCCTGGGGGCGGGGGGGCAGCAGATACGCAGTATTTT.

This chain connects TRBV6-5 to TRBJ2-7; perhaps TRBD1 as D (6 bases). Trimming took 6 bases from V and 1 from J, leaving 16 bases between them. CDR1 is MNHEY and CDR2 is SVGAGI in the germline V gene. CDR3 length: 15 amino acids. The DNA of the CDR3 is TGTGCCAGCAGCGTTAGACAGGCCGGATCCTACGAGCAGTACTTC. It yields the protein CASSVRQAGSYEQYF.

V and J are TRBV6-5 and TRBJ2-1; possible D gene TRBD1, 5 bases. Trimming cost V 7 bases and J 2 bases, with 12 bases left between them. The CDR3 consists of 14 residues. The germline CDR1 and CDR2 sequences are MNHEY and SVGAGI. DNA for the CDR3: TGTGCCAGCATAACAGGCTATCCCTACAATGAGCAGTTCTTC. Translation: CASITGYPYNEQFF.

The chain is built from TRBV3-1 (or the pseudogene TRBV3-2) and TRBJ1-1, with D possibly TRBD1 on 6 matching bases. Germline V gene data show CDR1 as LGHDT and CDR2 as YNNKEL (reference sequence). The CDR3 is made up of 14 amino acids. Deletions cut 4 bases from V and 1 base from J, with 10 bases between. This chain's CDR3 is CASSPPGENTEAFF. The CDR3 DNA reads TGTGCCAGCAGCCCTCCAGGGGAGAACACTGAAGCTTTCTTT.

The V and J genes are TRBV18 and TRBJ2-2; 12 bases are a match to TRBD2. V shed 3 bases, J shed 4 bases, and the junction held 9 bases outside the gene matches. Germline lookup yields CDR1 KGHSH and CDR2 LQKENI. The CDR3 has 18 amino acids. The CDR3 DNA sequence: TGTGCCAGCTCACCGCGACTAGCGGGGGCCTCGAGCACCGGGGAGCTGTTTTTT. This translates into CASSPRLAGASSTGELFF.

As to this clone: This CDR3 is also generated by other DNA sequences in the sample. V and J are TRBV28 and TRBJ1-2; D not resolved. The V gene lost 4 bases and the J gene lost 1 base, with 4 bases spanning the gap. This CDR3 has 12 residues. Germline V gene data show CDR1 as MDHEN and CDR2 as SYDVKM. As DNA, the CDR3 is TGTGCCAGCAGTTCCAGTAACTATGGCTACACCTTC. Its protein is CASSSSNYGYTF.

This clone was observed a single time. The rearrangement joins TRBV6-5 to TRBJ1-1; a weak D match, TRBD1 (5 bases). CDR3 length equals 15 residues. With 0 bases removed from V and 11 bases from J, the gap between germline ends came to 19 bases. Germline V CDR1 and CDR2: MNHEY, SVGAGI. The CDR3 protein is CASSYSTTRRGEAFF. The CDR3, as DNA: TGTGCCAGCAGTTACTCGACGACCCGCCGGGGGGAGGCTTTCTTT.

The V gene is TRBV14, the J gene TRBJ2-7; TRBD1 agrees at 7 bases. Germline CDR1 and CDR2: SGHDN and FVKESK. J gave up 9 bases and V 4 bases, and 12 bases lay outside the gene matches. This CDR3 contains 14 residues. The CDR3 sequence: CASSPSRDSVGQYF. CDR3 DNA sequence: TGTGCCAGCAGCCCGTCCCGGGACAGCGTCGGGCAGTACTTC.

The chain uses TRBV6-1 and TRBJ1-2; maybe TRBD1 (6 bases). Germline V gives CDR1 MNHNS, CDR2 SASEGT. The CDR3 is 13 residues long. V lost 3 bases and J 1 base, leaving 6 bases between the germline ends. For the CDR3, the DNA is TGTGCCAGCAGTGACAGGGGTAACTATGGCTACACCTTC. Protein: CASSDRGNYGYTF.

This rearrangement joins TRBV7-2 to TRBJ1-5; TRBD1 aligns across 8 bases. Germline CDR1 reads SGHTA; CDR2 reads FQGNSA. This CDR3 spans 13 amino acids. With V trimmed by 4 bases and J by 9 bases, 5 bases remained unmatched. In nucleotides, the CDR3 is TGTGCCAGCAGCTCGGGACAGGTTTGGCCCCAGCATTTT. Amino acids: CASSSGQVWPQHF.

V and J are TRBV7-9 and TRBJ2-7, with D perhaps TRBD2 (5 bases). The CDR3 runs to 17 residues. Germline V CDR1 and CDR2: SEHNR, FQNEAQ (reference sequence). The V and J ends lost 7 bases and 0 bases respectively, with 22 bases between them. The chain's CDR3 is CASTTRAGGSGSYEQYF. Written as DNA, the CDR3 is TGTGCCAGCACTACCCGGGCGGGTGGCTCCGGCTCCTACGAGCAGTACTTC.

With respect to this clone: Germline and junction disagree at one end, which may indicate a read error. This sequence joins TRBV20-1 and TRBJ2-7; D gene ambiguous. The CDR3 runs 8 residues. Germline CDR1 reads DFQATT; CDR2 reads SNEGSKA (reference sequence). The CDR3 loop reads CRAGEQYF. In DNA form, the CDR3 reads TGCCGTGCTGGGGAGCAGTACTTC.

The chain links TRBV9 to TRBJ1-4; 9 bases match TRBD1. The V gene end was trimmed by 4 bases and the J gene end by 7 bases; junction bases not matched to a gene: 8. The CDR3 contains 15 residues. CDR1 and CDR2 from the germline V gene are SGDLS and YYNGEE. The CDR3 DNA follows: TGTGCCAGCAGCTTCTCCGGGACAGGGAGTGAAAAACTGTTTTTT. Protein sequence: CASSFSGTGSEKLFF.

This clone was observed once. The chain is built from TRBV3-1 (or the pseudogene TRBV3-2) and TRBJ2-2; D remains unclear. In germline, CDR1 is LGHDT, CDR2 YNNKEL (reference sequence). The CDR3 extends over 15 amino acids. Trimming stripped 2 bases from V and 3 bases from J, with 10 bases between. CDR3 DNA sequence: TGTGCCAGCAGCCAATTCTCCTCCCACACCGGGGAGCTGTTTTTT. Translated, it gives CASSQFSSHTGELFF.

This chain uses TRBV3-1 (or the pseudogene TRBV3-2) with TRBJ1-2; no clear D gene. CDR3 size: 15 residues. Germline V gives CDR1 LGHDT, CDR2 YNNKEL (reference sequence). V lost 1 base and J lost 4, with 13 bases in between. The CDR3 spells CASSQVSFPGYGYTF. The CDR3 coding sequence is TGTGCCAGCAGCCAAGTAAGTTTTCCAGGCTATGGCTACACCTTC.

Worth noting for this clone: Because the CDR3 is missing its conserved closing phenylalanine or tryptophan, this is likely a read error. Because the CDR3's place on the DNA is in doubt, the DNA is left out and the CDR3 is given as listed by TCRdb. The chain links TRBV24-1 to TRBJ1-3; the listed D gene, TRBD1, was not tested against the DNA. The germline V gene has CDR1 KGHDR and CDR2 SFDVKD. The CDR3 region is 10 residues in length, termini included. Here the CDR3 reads CATSDLQGLG.

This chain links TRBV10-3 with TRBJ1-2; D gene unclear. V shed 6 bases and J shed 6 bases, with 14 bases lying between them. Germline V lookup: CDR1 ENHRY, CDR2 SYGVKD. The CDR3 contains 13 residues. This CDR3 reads CAISKDVVDGYTF. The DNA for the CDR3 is TGTGCCATCAGCAAGGACGTAGTGGATGGCTACACCTTC.